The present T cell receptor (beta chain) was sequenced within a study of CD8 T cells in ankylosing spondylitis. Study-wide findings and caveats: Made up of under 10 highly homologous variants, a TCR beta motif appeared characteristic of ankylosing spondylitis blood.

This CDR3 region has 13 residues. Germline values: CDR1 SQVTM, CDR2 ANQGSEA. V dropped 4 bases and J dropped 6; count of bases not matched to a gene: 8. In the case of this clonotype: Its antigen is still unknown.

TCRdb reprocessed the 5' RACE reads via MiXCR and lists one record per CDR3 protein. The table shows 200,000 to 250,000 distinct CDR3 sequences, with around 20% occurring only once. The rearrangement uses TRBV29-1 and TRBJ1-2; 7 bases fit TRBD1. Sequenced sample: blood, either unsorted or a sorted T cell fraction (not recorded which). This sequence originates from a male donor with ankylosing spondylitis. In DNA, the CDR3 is TGCAGCGTTGTTGAGACAGGGTCGGATGGCTACACCTTC. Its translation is CSVVETGSDGYTF.